Following are 23 T cell receptor beta chains from one sample sequenced in a study of blood T cell repertoires in COVID-19. The method was immunoSEQ multiplex PCR; TCRdb's version includes in-frame clones alone and lacks a portion of them. The sample consists of about 200,000 clones, 70% to 90% of them appearing once. The sample consisted of peripheral blood. Every receptor here comes from a woman aged 50 to 60 with active or convalescent COVID-19.

The J gene is TRBJ2-3, the V gene TRBV5-1; no firm D call. Germline-derived CDR1 and CDR2 are SGHRS and YFSETQ. V was shortened by 5 bases and J by 2 bases, with 21 bases between the two germline ends. This CDR3 is 17 amino acids long. CDR3 residues: CASRNPPFQDPTDTQYF. The CDR3 bases are TGCGCCAGCAGAAACCCTCCCTTCCAGGATCCCACAGATACGCAGTATTTT.

This chain uses TRBV10-1 with TRBJ1-1; D may be TRBD1 (6 bases). The V gene's germline CDR1 is WNHNN and CDR2 SYGVQD (reference sequence). The CDR3 totals 13 residues. V gave up 0 bases and J gave up 10 bases, with 12 bases separating them. The CDR3 protein is CASSESGTRTAFF. The CDR3 region has the DNA TGCGCCAGCAGTGAGTCTGGGACACGGACAGCTTTCTTT.

The chain has TRBV29-1 and TRBJ1-2, with D possibly TRBD1 on 6 matching bases. The V and J ends lost 5 bases and 0 bases respectively, with 10 bases between them. Germline CDR1 reads SQVTM; CDR2 reads ANQGSEA. The CDR3 is 13 residues long. In DNA form, the CDR3 reads TGCAGCGTTAGGGGACAAACTAACTATGGCTACACCTTC. Its translation: CSVRGQTNYGYTF.

This clone was counted a single time. This chain joins TRBV18 and TRBJ1-4; 10 positions match TRBD1. The V and J ends lost 1 base and 7 bases, in that order; junction bases with no gene match: 3. Per germline, CDR1 KGHSH and CDR2 LQKENI. The CDR3 covers 15 residues. CDR3 in amino acids: CASSPQDRGAEKLFF. In DNA, the CDR3 is TGTGCCAGCTCACCACAGGACAGGGGGGCTGAAAAACTGTTTTTT.

V usage is TRBV4-1 and J usage is TRBJ2-7; D may be TRBD2 (6 bases). This CDR3 has 17 amino acids. Germline loops: CDR1 MGHRA, CDR2 YSYEKL. The V end was cut by 0 bases, the J end by 1 base, with 16 bases between. CDR3 bases: TGCGCCAGCAGCCAAGATCGCGGGACCCTCTCATCCTACGAGCAGTACTTC. It encodes CASSQDRGTLSSYEQYF.

The rearrangement joins TRBV18 to TRBJ2-7; 8 bases are a match to TRBD1. Trimming cost V 6 bases and J 2 bases; bases outside gene matches: 6. Germline-derived CDR1 and CDR2 are KGHSH and LQKENI. This CDR3 region has 14 residues. DNA of the CDR3: TGTGCCAGCTCCGGGACAGGAGGGCCCTACGAGCAGTACGTC. It yields the protein CASSGTGGPYEQYV.

The chain has TRBV18 and TRBJ1-5; D is possibly TRBD1 (6 bases). This CDR3 comprises 13 residues. In germline, CDR1 is KGHSH, CDR2 LQKENI. The V end was cut by 9 bases, the J end by 5 bases, with 14 bases between. The CDR3 spells CASNRDTYQPQHF. CDR3 coding DNA: TGTGCCAGTAACCGGGACACGTATCAGCCCCAGCATTTT.

The J gene is TRBJ2-1, the V gene TRBV24-1, with D tentatively TRBD1 (5 bases). V was trimmed by 11 bases and J by 2 bases, leaving 12 bases between them. This CDR3 region has 13 residues. Germline V lookup: CDR1 KGHDR, CDR2 SFDVKD. Here the CDR3 reads CASSGLAYNEQFF. CDR3 nucleotide sequence: TGTGCCAGCTCAGGGTTGGCCTACAATGAGCAGTTCTTC.

The V call is TRBV5-8, the J call TRBJ1-6, with TRBD1 identical over 8 bases. V dropped 3 bases and J dropped 4; count of bases not matched to a gene: 3. The CDR3 extends over 15 amino acids. Germline CDR1 is SGHTS and CDR2 is YDEGEE. CDR3 DNA: TGTGCCAGCAGCTCGGACAGGGATTATAATTCACCCCTCCACTTT. Translated, it gives CASSSDRDYNSPLHF.

In its sample, this clone was seen once. The CDR3 loop is CASSPGDSKGELFF. The CDR3 DNA reads TGTGCCAGCAGTCCCGGGGATAGCAAAGGGGAGCTGTTTTTT. V usage is TRBV6-5 and J usage is TRBJ2-2, with a weak D call TRBD2 (5 bases). V shed 5 bases and J shed 8 bases, with 15 bases lying between them. Germline lookup yields CDR1 MNHEY and CDR2 SVGAGI. The CDR3 has 14 amino acids.

This clone came up once. The chain joins TRBV6-4 to TRBJ2-1; the D is unclear. Germline V CDR1 and CDR2: MRHNA, SNTAGT. Trimming took off 2 bases at V and 6 bases at J, with 11 bases between the two ends. The CDR3 consists of 14 residues. The CDR3 nucleotides are TGTGCCAGCAGTGACGATCCCGACTTCAATGAGCAGTTCTTC. Translated: CASSDDPDFNEQFF.

The chain uses TRBV6-2 or TRBV6-3 and TRBJ1-1, with D unclear. Germline V gene sequence: CDR1 MNHEY, CDR2 SVGEGT. The CDR3 is made up of 14 amino acids. Trimming took 6 bases from V and 7 from J, leaving 18 bases between them. CDR3 in DNA: TGTGCCAGCAGCCTCCTACAGCCTAATCATGAAGCTTTCTTT. Translation gives CASSLLQPNHEAFF.

This chain joins TRBV19 and TRBJ2-7; TRBD1 aligns across 12 bases. Germline V gives CDR1 LNHDA, CDR2 SQIVND (reference sequence). The V and J ends lost 4 bases and 3 bases, in that order; junction bases with no gene match: 7. The CDR3 has 16 amino acids. CDR3 in DNA: TGTGCCAGTAGTACCGGGACAGGGGGCGCAGACTACGAGCAGTACTTC. This translates into CASSTGTGGADYEQYF.

This clone was seen a handful of times. For the CDR3, the DNA is TGTGCCAGCAGTCTGGGGGACAGTTCCTCCTACGAGCAGTACGTC. This codes for CASSLGDSSSYEQYV. The chain combines TRBV7-9 with TRBJ2-7; 7 bases line up with TRBD1. Germline CDR1 is SEHNR and CDR2 is FQNEAQ (reference sequence). This CDR3 comprises 15 residues. Losses at the gene ends were 6 bases for V and 0 bases for J; bases not matched to a gene: 8.

V is TRBV10-3 and J is TRBJ2-3, with D maybe TRBD1 (6 bases). V lost 2 bases and J 2 bases, leaving 14 bases between the germline ends. The CDR3 covers 16 residues. The germline V gene has CDR1 ENHRY and CDR2 SYGVKD. The CDR3 region is CAISEPAGANTDTQYF. For the CDR3, the DNA is TGTGCCATCAGTGAGCCCGCAGGGGCCAACACAGATACGCAGTATTTT.

V usage is TRBV9 and J usage is TRBJ2-3; 9 bases agree with TRBD2. The CDR3 consists of 18 residues. V shed 3 bases, J shed 7 bases, and the junction held 18 bases outside the gene matches. Per germline, CDR1 SGDLS and CDR2 YYNGEE. As DNA, the CDR3 is TGTGCCAGCAGCGCCCACCTCCCCTCCGGGACTAGCCGTAATACGCAGTATTTT. Its protein is CASSAHLPSGTSRNTQYF.

The chain couples TRBV6-5 to TRBJ1-3; TRBD1 is a possible D gene (5 bases). V was trimmed by 5 bases and J by 0 bases, leaving 8 bases between them. CDR1 and CDR2 from the germline V gene are MNHEY and SVGAGI. The CDR3 is 14 residues long. The DNA for the CDR3 is TGTGCCAGCAGTACAGGAGACTCTGGAAACACCATATATTTT. It is translated as CASSTGDSGNTIYF.

V usage is TRBV6-5 and J usage is TRBJ1-6; D not resolved. Germline assignment: CDR1 MNHEY and CDR2 SVGAGI. The V and J ends lost 0 bases and 10 bases respectively, with 10 bases between them. The CDR3 consists of 14 residues. Here the CDR3 reads CASSYSRSFSPLHF. In DNA form, the CDR3 reads TGTGCCAGCAGTTACTCGAGATCTTTCTCACCCCTCCACTTT.

The CDR3 here is CASSSNYNEQFF. The CDR3, as DNA: TGTGCCAGCAGCTCTAACTACAATGAGCAGTTCTTC. This rearrangement joins TRBV7-9 to TRBJ2-1; no reliable D call. The V and J ends lost 4 bases and 3 bases respectively, with 4 bases between them. The CDR3 spans 12 residues. CDR1 SEHNR and CDR2 FQNEAQ come from the germline V gene (reference sequence). The full variable domain, with the rest looked up from reference TRBV7-9 and TRBJ2-1, is DTGVSQNPRHKITKRGQNVTFRCDPISEHNRLYWYRQTLGQGPEFLTYFQNEAQLEKSRLLSDRFSAERPKGSFSTLEIQRTEQGDSAMYLCASSSNYNEQFFGPGTRLTVL.

This clone was seen once. This sequence joins TRBV27 and TRBJ1-6; the match to TRBD1 covers 10 bases. V trimming: 2 bases; J trimming: 8 bases; junction bases outside the gene matches: 9. Germline V gene sequence: CDR1 MNHEY, CDR2 SMNVEV (reference sequence). This CDR3 is 17 amino acids long. The CDR3: CASSLGVGGQGYSPLHF. CDR3 in DNA: TGTGCCAGCAGTTTAGGTGTTGGGGGACAGGGGTATTCACCCCTCCACTTT.

V and J are TRBV5-1 and TRBJ2-2; possible D gene TRBD2, 6 bases. Trimming left V 3 bases short and J 2 bases short, with 11 bases between. Per the germline V gene, CDR1 is SGHRS and CDR2 is YFSETQ. This CDR3 spans 15 amino acids. CDR3 nucleotide sequence: TGCGCCAGCAGCTGGACTACCATAAACACCGGGGAGCTGTTTTTT. Residues: CASSWTTINTGELFF.

This chain connects TRBV2 to TRBJ2-7, with 8 bases matching TRBD1. The CDR3 runs 15 residues. Germline assignment: CDR1 SNHLY and CDR2 FYNNEI. V was clipped by 5 bases and J by 4 bases; unmatched bases: 10. CDR3 coding DNA: TGTGCCAGCAGTCCCTGGACAGGGTCGGGGTACGAGCAGTACTTC. Translation gives CASSPWTGSGYEQYF. The full variable domain, its missing parts supplied by reference TRBV2 and TRBJ2-7, is EPEVTQTPSHQVTQMGQEVILRCVPISNHLYFYWYRQILGQKVEFLVSFYNNEISEKSEIFDDQFSVERPDGSNFTLKIRSTKLEDSAMYFCASSPWTGSGYEQYFGPGTRLTVT.

The V call is TRBV3-1 (or the pseudogene TRBV3-2), the J call TRBJ2-2, with 9 bases lining up with TRBD2. The CDR3 has 15 amino acids. Per the germline V gene, CDR1 is LGHDT and CDR2 is YNNKEL (reference sequence). J was trimmed by 7 bases and V by 4 bases; bases with no gene match: 7. CDR3 sequence: CASSLGRTSDGELFF. As DNA, the CDR3 is TGTGCCAGCAGCCTGGGGCGGACTAGCGACGGGGAGCTGTTTTTT.